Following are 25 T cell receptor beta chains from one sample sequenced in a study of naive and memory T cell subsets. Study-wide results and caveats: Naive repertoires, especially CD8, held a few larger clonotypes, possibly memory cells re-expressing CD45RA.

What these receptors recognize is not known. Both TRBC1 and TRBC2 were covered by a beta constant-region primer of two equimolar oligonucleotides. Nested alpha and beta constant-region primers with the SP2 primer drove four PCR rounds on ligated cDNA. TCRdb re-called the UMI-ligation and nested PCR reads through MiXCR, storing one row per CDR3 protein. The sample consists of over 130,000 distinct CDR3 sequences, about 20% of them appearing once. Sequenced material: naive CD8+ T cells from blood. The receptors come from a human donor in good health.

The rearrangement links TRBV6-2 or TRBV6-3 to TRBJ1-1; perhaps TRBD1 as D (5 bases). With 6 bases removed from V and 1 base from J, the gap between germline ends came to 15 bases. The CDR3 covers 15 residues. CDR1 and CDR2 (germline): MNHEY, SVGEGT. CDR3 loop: CASRFDHDRNTEAFF. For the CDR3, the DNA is TGTGCCAGCAGATTCGATCACGACAGGAACACTGAAGCTTTCTTT.

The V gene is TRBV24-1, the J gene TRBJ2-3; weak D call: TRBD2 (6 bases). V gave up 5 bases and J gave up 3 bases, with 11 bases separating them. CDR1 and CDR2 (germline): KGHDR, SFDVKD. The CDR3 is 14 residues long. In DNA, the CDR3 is TGTGCCACCAGTGTTGGACGGGGGACAGATACGCAGTATTTT. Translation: CATSVGRGTDTQYF.

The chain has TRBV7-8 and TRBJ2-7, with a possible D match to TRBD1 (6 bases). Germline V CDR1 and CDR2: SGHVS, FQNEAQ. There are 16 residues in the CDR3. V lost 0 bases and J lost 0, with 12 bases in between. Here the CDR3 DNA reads TGTGCCAGCAGCTTAGCGCTCCGACAGGACTCCTACGAGCAGTACTTC. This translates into CASSLALRQDSYEQYF.

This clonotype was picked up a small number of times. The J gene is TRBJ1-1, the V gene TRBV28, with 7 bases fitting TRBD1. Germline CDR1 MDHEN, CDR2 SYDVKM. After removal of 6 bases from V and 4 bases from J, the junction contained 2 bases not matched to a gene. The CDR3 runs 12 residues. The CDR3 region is CASRSGGTEAFF. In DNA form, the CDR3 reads TGTGCCAGCAGGTCAGGGGGCACTGAAGCTTTCTTT.

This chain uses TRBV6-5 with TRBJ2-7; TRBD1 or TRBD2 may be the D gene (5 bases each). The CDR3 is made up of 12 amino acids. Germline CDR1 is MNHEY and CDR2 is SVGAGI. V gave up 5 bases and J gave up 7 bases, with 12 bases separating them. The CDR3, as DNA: TGTGCCAGCAGTGCCCAGGGAGAGGAGCAGTACTTC. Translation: CASSAQGEEQYF.

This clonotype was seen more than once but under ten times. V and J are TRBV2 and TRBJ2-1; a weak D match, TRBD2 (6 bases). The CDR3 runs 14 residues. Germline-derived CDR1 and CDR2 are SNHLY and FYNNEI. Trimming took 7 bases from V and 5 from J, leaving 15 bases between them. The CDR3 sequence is CASTWGSGDNEQFF. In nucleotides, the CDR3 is TGTGCCAGCACCTGGGGTAGCGGCGACAATGAGCAGTTCTTC.

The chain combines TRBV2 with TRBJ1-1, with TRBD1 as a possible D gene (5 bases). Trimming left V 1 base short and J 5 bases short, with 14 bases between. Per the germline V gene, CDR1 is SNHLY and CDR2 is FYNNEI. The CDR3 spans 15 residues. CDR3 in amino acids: CASSEEDNLGTEAFF. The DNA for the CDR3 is TGTGCCAGCAGTGAAGAGGACAACCTGGGGACTGAAGCTTTCTTT.

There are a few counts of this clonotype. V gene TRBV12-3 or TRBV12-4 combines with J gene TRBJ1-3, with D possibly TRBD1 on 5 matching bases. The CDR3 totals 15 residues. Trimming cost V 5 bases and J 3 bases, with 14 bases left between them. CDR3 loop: CASSAGRGYGNTIYF. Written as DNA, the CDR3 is TGTGCCAGCAGTGCGGGGCGGGGATATGGAAACACCATATATTTT.

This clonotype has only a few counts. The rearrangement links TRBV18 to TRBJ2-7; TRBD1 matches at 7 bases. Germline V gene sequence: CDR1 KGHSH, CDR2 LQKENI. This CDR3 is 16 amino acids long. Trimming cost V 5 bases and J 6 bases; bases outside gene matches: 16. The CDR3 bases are TGTGCCAGCTCAACCCGACTGGACAGTACAGGGGTCGAGCAGTACTTC. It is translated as CASSTRLDSTGVEQYF.

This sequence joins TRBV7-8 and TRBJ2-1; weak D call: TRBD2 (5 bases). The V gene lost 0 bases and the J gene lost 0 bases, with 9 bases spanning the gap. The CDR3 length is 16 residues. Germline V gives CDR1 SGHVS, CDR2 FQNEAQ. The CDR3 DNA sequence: TGTGCCAGCAGCTTAGCGGGAGATACCTCCTACAATGAGCAGTTCTTC. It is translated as CASSLAGDTSYNEQFF.

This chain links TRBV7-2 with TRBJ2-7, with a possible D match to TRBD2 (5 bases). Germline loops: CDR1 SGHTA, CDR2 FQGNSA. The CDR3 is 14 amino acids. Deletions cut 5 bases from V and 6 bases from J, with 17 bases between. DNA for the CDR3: TGTGCCAGCAGCAACCCGGGAAATTTGGGCGAGCAGTACTTC. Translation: CASSNPGNLGEQYF. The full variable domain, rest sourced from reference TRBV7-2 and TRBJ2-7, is GAGVSQSPSNKVTEKGKDVELRCDPISGHTALYWYRQSLGQGLEFLIYFQGNSAPDKSGLPSDRFSAERTGGSVSTLTIQRTQQEDSAVYLCASSNPGNLGEQYFGPGTRLTVT.

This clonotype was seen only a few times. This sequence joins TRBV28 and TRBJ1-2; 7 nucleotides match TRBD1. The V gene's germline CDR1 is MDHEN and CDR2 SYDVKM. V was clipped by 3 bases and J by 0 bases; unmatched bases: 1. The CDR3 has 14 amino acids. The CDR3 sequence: CASSFGTANYGYTF. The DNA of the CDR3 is TGTGCCAGCAGTTTCGGGACAGCTAACTATGGCTACACCTTC.

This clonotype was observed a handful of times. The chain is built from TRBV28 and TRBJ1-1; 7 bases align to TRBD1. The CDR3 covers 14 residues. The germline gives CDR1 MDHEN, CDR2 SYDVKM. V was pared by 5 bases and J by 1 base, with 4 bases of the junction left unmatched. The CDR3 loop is CASSNRGRNTEAFF. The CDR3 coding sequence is TGTGCCAGCAGTAACAGGGGAAGGAACACTGAAGCTTTCTTT.

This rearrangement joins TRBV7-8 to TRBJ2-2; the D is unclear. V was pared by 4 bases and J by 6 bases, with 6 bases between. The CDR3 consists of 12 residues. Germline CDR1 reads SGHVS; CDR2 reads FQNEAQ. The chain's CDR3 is CASSSPSGELFF. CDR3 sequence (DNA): TGTGCCAGCAGCTCTCCATCCGGGGAGCTGTTTTTT.

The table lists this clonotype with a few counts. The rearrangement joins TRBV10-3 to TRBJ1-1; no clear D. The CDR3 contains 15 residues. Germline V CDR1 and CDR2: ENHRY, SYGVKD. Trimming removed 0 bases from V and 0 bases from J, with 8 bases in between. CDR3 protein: CAISESTQMNTEAFF. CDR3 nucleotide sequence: TGTGCCATCAGTGAGTCGACACAGATGAACACTGAAGCTTTCTTT.

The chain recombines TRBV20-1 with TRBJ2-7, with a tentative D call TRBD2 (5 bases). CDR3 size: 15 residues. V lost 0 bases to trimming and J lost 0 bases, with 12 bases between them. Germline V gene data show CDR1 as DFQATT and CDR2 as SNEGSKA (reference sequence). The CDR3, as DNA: TGCAGTGCTAGAGATTTGGAGCGGAGCTCCTACGAGCAGTACTTC. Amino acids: CSARDLERSSYEQYF.

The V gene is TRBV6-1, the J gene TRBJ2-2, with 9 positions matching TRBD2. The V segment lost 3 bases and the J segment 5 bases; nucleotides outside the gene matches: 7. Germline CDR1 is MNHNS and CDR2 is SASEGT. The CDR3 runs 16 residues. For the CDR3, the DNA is TGTGCCAGCAGTGAGCCCGAACTAGCGGGTACCGGGGAGCTGTTTTTT. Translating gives CASSEPELAGTGELFF.

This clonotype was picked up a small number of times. In DNA form, the CDR3 reads TGTGCCAGCAGTTTGTCACTTGCTGAGCAGTTCTTC. It encodes CASSLSLAEQFF. The V and J genes are TRBV7-9 and TRBJ2-1, with unresolved D. Trimming cost V 6 bases and J 9 bases, with 12 bases left between them. The CDR3 runs to 12 residues. Germline CDR1 and CDR2: SEHNR and FQNEAQ (reference sequence). Looking up the rest from reference TRBV7-9 and TRBJ2-1 gives the full variable domain: DTGVSQNPRHKITKRGQNVTFRCDPISEHNRLYWYRQTLGQGPEFLTYFQNEAQLEKSRLLSDRFSAERPKGSFSTLEIQRTEQGDSAMYLCASSLSLAEQFFGPGTRLTVL.

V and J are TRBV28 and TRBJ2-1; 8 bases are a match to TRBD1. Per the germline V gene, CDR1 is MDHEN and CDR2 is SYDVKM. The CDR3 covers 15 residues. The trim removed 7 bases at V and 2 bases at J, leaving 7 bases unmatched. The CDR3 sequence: CASIVRGLTYNEQFF. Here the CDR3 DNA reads TGTGCCAGCATAGTCAGGGGGCTAACCTACAATGAGCAGTTCTTC.

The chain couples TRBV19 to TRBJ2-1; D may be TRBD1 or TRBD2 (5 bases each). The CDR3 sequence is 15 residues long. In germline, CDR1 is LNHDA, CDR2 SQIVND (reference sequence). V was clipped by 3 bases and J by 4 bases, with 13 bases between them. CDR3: CASSMSGTSYNEQFF. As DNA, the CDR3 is TGTGCCAGTAGTATGTCCGGGACCTCTTACAATGAGCAGTTCTTC.

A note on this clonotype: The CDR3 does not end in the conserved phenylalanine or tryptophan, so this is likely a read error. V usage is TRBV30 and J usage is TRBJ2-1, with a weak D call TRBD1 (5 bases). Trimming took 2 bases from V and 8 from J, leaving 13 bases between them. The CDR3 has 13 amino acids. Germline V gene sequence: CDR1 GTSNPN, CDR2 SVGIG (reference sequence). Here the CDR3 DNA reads TGTGCCTGGAGTCCAGGGAATGACGATGAGCAGTTCATC. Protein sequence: CAWSPGNDDEQFI.

The CDR3 protein is CASQTGNQPQHF. As DNA, the CDR3 is TGTGCCAGCCAGACAGGGAATCAGCCCCAGCATTTT. The chain couples TRBV7-9 to TRBJ1-5, with 7 bases lining up with TRBD1. The CDR3 sequence is 12 residues long. V was clipped by 8 bases and J by 4 bases; unmatched bases: 2. Germline V lookup: CDR1 SEHNR, CDR2 FQNEAQ (reference sequence). Filled out from reference TRBV7-9 and TRBJ1-5, the complete variable domain reads DTGVSQNPRHKITKRGQNVTFRCDPISEHNRLYWYRQTLGQGPEFLTYFQNEAQLEKSRLLSDRFSAERPKGSFSTLEIQRTEQGDSAMYLCASQTGNQPQHFGDGTRLSIL.

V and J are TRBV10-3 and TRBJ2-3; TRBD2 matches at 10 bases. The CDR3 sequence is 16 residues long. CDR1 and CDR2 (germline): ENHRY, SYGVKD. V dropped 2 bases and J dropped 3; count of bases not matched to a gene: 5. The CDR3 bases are TGTGCCATCAGTGAGCCCCGACTAGCGGGTACAGATACGCAGTATTTT. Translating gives CAISEPRLAGTDTQYF.

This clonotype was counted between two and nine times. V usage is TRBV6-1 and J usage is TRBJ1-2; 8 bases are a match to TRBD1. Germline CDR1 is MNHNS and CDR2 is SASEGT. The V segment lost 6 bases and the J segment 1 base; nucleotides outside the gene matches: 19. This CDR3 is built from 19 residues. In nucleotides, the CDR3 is TGTGCCAGCAGGGGGATTCATGTGGACAGGGAGAAGATTAACTATGGCTACACCTTC. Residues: CASRGIHVDREKINYGYTF.

The CDR3 DNA reads TGTGCCACCAGGGACAGGGTGCGTCCGACGCAGTATTTT. The encoded protein is CATRDRVRPTQYF. This chain uses TRBV7-2 with TRBJ2-3, with 9 bases matching TRBD1. Per the germline V gene, CDR1 is SGHTA and CDR2 is FQGNSA. The V segment lost 10 bases and the J segment 9 bases; nucleotides outside the gene matches: 11. The CDR3 is 13 residues long. Together with reference TRBV7-2 and TRBJ2-3, the CDR3 gives the full variable domain: GAGVSQSPSNKVTEKGKDVELRCDPISGHTALYWYRQSLGQGLEFLIYFQGNSAPDKSGLPSDRFSAERTGGSVSTLTIQRTQQEDSAVYLCATRDRVRPTQYFGPGTRLTVL.